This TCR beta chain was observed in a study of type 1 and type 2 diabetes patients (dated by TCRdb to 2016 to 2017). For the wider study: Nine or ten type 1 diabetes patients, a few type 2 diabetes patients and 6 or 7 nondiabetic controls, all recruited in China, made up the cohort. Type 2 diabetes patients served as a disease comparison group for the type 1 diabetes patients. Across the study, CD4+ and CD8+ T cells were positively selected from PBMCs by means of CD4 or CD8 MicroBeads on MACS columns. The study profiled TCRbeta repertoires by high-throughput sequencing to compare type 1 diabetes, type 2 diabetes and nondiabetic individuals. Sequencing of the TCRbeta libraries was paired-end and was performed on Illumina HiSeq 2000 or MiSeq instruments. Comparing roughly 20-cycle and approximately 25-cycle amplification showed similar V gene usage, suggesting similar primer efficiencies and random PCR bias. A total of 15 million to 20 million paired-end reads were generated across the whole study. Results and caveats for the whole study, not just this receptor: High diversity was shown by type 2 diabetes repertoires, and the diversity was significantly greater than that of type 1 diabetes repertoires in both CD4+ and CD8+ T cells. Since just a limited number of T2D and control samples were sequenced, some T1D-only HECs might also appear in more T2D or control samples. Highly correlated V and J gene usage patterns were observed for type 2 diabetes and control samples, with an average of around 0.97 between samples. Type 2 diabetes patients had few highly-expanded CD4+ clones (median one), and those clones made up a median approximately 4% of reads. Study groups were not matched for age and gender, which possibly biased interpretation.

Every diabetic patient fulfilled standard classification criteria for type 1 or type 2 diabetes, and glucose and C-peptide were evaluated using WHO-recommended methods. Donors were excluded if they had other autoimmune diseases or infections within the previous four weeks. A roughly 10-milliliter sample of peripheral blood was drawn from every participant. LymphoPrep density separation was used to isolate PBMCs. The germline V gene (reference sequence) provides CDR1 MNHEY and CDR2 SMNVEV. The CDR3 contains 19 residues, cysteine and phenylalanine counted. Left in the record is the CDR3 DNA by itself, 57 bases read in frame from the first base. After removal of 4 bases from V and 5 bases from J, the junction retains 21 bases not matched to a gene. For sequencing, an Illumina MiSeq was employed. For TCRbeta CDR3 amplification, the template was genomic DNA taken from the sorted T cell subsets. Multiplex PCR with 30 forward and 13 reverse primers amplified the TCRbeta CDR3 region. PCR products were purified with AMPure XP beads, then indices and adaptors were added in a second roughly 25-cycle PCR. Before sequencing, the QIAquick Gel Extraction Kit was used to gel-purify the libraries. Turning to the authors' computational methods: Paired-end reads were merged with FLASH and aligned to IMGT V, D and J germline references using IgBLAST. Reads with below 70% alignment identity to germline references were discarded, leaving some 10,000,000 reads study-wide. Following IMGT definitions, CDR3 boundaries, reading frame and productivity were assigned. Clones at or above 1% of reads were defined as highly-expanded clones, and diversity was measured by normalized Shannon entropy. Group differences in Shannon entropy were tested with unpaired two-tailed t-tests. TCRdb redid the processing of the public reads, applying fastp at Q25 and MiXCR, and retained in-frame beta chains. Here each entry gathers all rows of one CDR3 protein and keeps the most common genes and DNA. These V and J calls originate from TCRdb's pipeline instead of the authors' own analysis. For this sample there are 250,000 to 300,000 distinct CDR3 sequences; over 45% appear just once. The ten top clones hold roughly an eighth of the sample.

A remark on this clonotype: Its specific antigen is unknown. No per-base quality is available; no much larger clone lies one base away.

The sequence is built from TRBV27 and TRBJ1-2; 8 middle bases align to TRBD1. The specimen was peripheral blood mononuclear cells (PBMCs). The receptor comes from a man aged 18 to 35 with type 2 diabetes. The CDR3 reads CASSSASPGSMNRGYGYTF. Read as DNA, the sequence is TGTGCCAGCAGTTCCGCTAGCCCCGGGTCAATGAACAGGGGGTATGGCTACACCTTC.